A single sample is the source of the 14 T cell receptor beta chains below, sequenced in a study of cytomegalovirus exposure and HLA in healthy donors. Primers for the PCR totalled 60 Vbeta and 13 Jbeta. Assay used: immunoSEQ multiplex PCR; TCRdb lists only in-frame clones, some missing. There are more than 70,000 clones in the sample; around 74% occur only once, and roughly 2% lies in the top ten. The sample was PBMCs. Receptors originate from a boy younger than 18 in good health and CMV-seronegative.

The chain is built from TRBV7-9 and TRBJ2-7; 7 positions match TRBD1. Germline lookup yields CDR1 SEHNR and CDR2 FQNEAQ (reference sequence). The CDR3 spans 15 residues. V dropped 5 bases and J dropped 3; count of bases not matched to a gene: 10. CDR3 bases: TGTGCCAGCAGCCCCGGGACAGACCTTCTCTACGAGCAGTACTTC. It codes for CASSPGTDLLYEQYF.

V gene TRBV4-3 combines with J gene TRBJ2-7; D ambiguous. The CDR3 consists of 13 residues. V was pared by 4 bases and J by 1 base, with 8 bases between. Germline assignment: CDR1 LGHNA and CDR2 YSLEER. The CDR3 DNA sequence: TGCGCCAGCAGCCTTGACATTTCCTACGAGCAGTACTTC. This encodes CASSLDISYEQYF.

This chain joins TRBV9 and TRBJ1-5; 7 nucleotides align to TRBD1. V lost 0 bases to trimming and J lost 4 bases; unmatched junction nucleotides: 1. Germline CDR1 and CDR2: SGDLS and YYNGEE. CDR3 length: 14 residues. The CDR3 DNA is TGTGCCAGCAGCGTAGGACAGGGTAATCAGCCCCAGCATTTT. Its translation is CASSVGQGNQPQHF.

The chain links TRBV2 to TRBJ1-4, with D unresolved. This CDR3 comprises 14 residues. Germline lookup yields CDR1 SNHLY and CDR2 FYNNEI. V was cut by 6 bases and J by 0 bases, with 8 bases left in between. CDR3 protein: CASRQIATNEKLFF. CDR3 DNA sequence: TGTGCCAGCAGGCAGATTGCAACTAATGAAAAACTGTTTTTT.

The V gene is TRBV9, the J gene TRBJ2-7, with TRBD1 matching over 8 bases. Germline CDR1 SGDLS, CDR2 YYNGEE. CDR3 length: 14 amino acids. J lost 5 bases, V lost 0 bases, and 4 bases had no gene match. The CDR3 sequence: CASSVGQGLHEQYF. The DNA of the CDR3 is TGTGCCAGCAGCGTAGGACAGGGGCTTCACGAGCAGTACTTC.

The genes are TRBV7-3 and TRBJ2-7; D gene ambiguous. This CDR3 region has 13 residues. The germline V and J ends were trimmed by 1 base and 3 bases, with 7 bases remaining between them. Germline loops: CDR1 SGHTA, CDR2 FQGTGA. The CDR3 here is CASSLIENYEQYF. The CDR3 DNA reads as TGTGCCAGCAGCTTAATAGAGAACTACGAGCAGTACTTC.

The chain combines TRBV10-3 with TRBJ2-3, with 9 bases matching TRBD2. V trimming: 7 bases; J trimming: 4 bases; junction bases outside the gene matches: 9. The CDR3 loop spans 15 amino acids. Germline values: CDR1 ENHRY, CDR2 SYGVKD. The CDR3 reads CAINTGREGPDTQYF. For the CDR3, the DNA is TGTGCCATCAATACCGGGCGGGAGGGCCCAGATACGCAGTATTTT.

The genes are TRBV9 and TRBJ2-2, with 8 bases aligning to TRBD2. The CDR3 has 15 residues. The V gene end was trimmed by 4 bases and the J gene end by 7 bases; junction bases not matched to a gene: 9. The V gene's germline CDR1 is SGDLS and CDR2 YYNGEE. For the CDR3, the DNA is TGTGCCAGCAGCCTCAATAGCGGGATAGGCGGGGAGCTGTTTTTT. Residues: CASSLNSGIGGELFF. The full variable domain, rest sourced from reference TRBV9 and TRBJ2-2, is DSGVTQTPKHLITATGQRVTLRCSPRSGDLSVYWYQQSLDQGLQFLIQYYNGEERAKGNILERFSAQQFPDLHSELNLSSLELGDSALYFCASSLNSGIGGELFFGEGSRLTVL.

A few counts support this clone. The chain employs TRBV5-1 and TRBJ1-5; 7 nucleotides line up with TRBD1. The J segment lost 7 bases and the V segment lost 0 bases, leaving 4 bases of the junction unmatched. The CDR3 consists of 14 residues. Germline values: CDR1 SGHRS, CDR2 YFSETQ. CDR3 residues: CASSLVGGGQPQHF. CDR3 nucleotides: TGCGCCAGCAGCTTGGTAGGGGGCGGGCAGCCCCAGCATTTT.

This clone occurred a few times. This chain connects TRBV18 to TRBJ2-1, with TRBD2 matching 10 bases. The germline V gene encodes CDR1 KGHSH and CDR2 LQKENI. V lost 3 bases and J lost 8; bases outside the gene matches: 7. The CDR3 sequence is 15 residues long. This chain's CDR3 is CASSPPSGSNDEQFF. The CDR3 DNA is TGTGCCAGCTCACCTCCTAGCGGGAGTAACGATGAGCAGTTCTTC.

V usage is TRBV11-3 and J usage is TRBJ2-7; D is possibly TRBD1 (7 bases). This CDR3 region has 14 residues. Germline V lookup: CDR1 SGHNT, CDR2 YENEEA. V was cut by 3 bases and J by 4 bases, with 13 bases left in between. CDR3 in DNA: TGTGCCAGCAGCTTGGCGGGACAGACTTACGAGCAGTACTTC. Amino acids: CASSLAGQTYEQYF.

This clone was counted only a few times. This sequence joins TRBV5-1 and TRBJ1-1; D is ambiguous. V was shortened by 1 base and J by 6 bases, with 7 bases between the two germline ends. CDR1 and CDR2 (germline): SGHRS, YFSETQ. The length of the CDR3 is 12 residues. The CDR3 DNA sequence: TGCGCCAGCAGCTTGAGTCGGTCTGAAGCTTTCTTT. Amino acid sequence: CASSLSRSEAFF.

The chain joins TRBV9 to TRBJ2-5, with D possibly TRBD1 on 6 matching bases. V lost 4 bases and J 6 bases, leaving 13 bases between the germline ends. CDR1 and CDR2 from the germline V gene are SGDLS and YYNGEE. This CDR3 region has 13 residues. The CDR3 protein is CASSPRGRQTQYF. CDR3 nucleotide sequence: TGTGCCAGCAGCCCCAGGGGCAGGCAGACCCAGTACTTC.

The V call is TRBV29-1, the J call TRBJ1-1; possible D gene TRBD1, 6 bases. Germline lookup yields CDR1 SQVTM and CDR2 ANQGSEA. Trimming shortened V by 3 bases and J by 6 bases, and 8 bases separated the two germline ends. The CDR3 has 11 amino acids. CDR3 DNA: TGCAGCGTTGACAGGGGCCCTGAAGCTTTCTTT. Its protein is CSVDRGPEAFF.